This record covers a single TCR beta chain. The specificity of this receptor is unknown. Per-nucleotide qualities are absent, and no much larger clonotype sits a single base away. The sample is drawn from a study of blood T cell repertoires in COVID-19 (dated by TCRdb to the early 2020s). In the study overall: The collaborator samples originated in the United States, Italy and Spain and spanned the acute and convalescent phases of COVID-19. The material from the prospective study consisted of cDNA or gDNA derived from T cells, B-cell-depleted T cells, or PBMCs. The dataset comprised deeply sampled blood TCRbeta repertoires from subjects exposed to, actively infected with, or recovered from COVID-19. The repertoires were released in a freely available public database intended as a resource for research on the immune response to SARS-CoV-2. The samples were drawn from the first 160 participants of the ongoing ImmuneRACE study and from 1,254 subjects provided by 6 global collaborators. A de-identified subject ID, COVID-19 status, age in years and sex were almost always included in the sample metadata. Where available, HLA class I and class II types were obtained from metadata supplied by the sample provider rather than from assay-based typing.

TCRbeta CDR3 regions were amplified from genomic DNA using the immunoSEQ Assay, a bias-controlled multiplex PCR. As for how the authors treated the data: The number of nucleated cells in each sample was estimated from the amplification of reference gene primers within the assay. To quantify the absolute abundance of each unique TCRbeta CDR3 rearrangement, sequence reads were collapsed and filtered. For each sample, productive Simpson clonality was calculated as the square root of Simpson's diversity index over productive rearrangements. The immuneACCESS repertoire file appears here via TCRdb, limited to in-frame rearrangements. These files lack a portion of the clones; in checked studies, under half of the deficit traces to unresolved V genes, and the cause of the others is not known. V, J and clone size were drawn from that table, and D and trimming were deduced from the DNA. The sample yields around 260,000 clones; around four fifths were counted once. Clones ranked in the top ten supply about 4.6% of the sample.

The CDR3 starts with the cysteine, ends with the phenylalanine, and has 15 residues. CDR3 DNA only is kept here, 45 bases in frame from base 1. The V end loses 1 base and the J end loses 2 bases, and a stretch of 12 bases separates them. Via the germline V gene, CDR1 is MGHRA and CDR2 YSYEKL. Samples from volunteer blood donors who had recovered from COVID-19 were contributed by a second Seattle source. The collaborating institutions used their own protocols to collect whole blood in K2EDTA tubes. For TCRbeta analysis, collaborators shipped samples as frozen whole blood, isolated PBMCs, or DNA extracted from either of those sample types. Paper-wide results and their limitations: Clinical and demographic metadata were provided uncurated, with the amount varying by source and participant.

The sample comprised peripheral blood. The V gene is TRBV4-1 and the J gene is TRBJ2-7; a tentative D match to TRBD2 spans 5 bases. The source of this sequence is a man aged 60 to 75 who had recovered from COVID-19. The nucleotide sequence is TGCGCCAGCAGCCAAGTAAGCGGACCTCCCTACGAGCAGTACTTC. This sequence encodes CASSQVSGPPYEQYF.